This record covers a single T cell receptor beta chain. Followed longitudinally, the Seattle patients had been enrolled during active infection. The source of the sample is a study of blood T cell repertoires in COVID-19. Across the study: From T cells, B-cell-depleted T cells, or PBMCs came the material, which was cDNA or gDNA.

V dropped 0 bases and J dropped 8 bases, with 9 bases sitting between them. This CDR3 has 13 amino acids. Germline V gene sequence: CDR1 SGHRS, CDR2 YFSETQ. In the original processing: Estimated nucleated cell counts came from reference gene primer amplification. Measured with immunoSEQ multiplex PCR; TCRdb has only the in-frame clones, and not every one. V, J and clone size derive from that table, while D and trimming were established from the DNA sequence. Seen here are about 170,000 clones, approximately 91% observed once, and the top ten hold about 5.3%. The sample was peripheral blood. The source of this sequence is a man aged 18 to 30 with COVID-19, enrolled during active disease. The chain joins TRBV5-1 to TRBJ2-1; unclear D gene. For the CDR3, the DNA is TGCGCCAGCAGCTTGGTTTTGGGCTATGAGCAGTTCTTC. It encodes CASSLVLGYEQFF.